This T cell receptor (beta chain) was documented in a study of PD-1 blockade in classical Hodgkin lymphoma. Profiled with immunoSEQ multiplex PCR; TCRdb holds only in-frame clones, not every one. The data contain over 30,000 clones, over 75% of them singletons. Germline V gene data show CDR1 as MDHEN and CDR2 as SYDVKM. CDR3 length: 18 residues. Trimming cost V 5 bases and J 6 bases; bases outside gene matches: 16. Brentuximab vedotin exposure varied among the patients, all of whom had relapsed after autologous stem cell transplantation. CD4+ T cells were purified from thawed PBMCs by magnetic negative selection.

This TCR came from a human donor with classical Hodgkin lymphoma. This specimen was CD4+ T cells from blood, taken at baseline. The chain joins TRBV28 to TRBJ2-2; 9 bases match TRBD1. For the CDR3, the DNA is TGTGCCAGCAGTCGTACCCTACCGGGACAGGGAGGATCCGGGGAGCTGTTTTTT. It codes for CASSRTLPGQGGSGELFF.